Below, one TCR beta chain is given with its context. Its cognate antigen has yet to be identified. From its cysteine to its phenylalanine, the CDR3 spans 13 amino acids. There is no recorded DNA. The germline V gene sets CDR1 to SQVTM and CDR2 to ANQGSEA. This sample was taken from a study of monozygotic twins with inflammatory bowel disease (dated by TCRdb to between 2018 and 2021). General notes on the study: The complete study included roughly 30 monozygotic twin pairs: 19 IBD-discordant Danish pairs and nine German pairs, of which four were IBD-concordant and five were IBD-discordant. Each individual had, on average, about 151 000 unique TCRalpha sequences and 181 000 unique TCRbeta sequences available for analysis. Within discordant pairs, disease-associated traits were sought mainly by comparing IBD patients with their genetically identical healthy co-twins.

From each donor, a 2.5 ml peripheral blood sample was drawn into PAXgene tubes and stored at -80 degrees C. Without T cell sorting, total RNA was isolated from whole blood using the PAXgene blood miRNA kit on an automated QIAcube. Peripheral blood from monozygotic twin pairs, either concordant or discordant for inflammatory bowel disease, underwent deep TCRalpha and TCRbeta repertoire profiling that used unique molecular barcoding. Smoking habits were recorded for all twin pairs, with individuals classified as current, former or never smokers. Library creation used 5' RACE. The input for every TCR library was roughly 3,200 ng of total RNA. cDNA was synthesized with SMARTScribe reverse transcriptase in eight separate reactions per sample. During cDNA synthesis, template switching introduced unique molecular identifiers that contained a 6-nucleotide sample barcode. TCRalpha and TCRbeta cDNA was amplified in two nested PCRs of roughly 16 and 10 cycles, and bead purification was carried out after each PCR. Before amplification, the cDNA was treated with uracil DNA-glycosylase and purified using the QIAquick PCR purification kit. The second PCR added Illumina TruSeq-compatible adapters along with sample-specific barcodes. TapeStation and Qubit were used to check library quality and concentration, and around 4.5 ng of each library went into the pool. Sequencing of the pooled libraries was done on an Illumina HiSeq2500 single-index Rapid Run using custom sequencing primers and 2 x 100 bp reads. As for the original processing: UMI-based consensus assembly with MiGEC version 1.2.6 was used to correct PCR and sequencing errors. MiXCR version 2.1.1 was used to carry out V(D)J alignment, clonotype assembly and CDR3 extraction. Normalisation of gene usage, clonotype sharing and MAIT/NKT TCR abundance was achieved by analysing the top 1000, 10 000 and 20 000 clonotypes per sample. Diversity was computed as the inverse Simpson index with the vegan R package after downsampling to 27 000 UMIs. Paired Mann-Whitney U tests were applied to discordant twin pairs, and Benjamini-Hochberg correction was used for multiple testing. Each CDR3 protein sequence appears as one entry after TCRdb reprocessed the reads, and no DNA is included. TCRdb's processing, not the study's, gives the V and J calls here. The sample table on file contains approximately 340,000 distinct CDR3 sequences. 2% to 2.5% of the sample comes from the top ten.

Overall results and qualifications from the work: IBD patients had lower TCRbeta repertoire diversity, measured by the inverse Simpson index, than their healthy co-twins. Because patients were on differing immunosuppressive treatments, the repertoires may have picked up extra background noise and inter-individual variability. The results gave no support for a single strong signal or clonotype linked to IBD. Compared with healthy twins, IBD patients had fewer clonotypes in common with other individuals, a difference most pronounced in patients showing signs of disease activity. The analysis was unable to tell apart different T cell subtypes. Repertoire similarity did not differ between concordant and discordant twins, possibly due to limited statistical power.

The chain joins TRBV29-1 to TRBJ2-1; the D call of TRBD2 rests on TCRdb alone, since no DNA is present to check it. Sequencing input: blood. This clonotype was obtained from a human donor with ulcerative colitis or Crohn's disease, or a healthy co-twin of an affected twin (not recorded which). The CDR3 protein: CSVEMGLGNEQFF.